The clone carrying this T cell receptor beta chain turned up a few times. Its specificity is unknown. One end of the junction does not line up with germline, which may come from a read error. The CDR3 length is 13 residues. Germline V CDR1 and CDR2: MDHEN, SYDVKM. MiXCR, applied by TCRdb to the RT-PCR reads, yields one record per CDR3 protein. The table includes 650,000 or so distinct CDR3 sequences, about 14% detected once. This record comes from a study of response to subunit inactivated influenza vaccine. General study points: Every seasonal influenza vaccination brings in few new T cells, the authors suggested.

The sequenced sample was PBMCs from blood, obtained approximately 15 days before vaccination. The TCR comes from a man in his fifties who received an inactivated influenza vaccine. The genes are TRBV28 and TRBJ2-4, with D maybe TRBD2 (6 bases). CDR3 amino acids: CASRSPTIRGLNF. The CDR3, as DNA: TGTGCCAGCCGGAGCCCTACGATCCGGGGACTGAACTTC.